Presented here are 31 T cell receptor beta chains from one specimen sequenced in a study of T cells expressing NK-cell markers. TCRdb derives one entry per CDR3 protein from the 5' RACE reads, leaving out DNA. This table holds almost 450,000 distinct CDR3 sequences. Sequenced sample: blood T cells: a sorted CD56 or NKG2C T cell subset, CD4+ or CD8+ T cells, or bulk PBMC T cells (not recorded which). The receptor set was obtained from a woman between 18 and 69 years old in good health.

The chain combines TRBV30 with TRBJ2-5; TCRdb designates TRBD1, a call that cannot be tested without DNA. CDR1 GTSNPN and CDR2 SVGIG come from the germline V gene (reference sequence). The CDR3 length is 18 residues. The CDR3 spells CAWSVLRGRGKAMKTQYF. Supplemented by reference TRBV30 and TRBJ2-5, the full variable domain reads SQTIHQWPATLVQPVGSPLSLECTVEGTSNPNLYWYRQAAGRGLQLLFYSVGIGQISSEVPQNLSASRPQDRQFILSSKKLLLSDSGFYLCAWSVLRGRGKAMKTQYFGPGTRLLVL.

V usage is TRBV7-9 and J usage is TRBJ2-7. CDR1 and CDR2 from the germline V gene are SEHNR and FQNEAQ (reference sequence). The CDR3 contains 15 residues. CDR3 loop: CASSPVLAGSYEQYF.

The rearrangement uses TRBV29-1 and TRBJ2-3; with no DNA, the TCRdb D assignment of TRBD1 cannot be verified. The CDR3 length is 12 residues. Germline CDR1 SQVTM, CDR2 ANQGSEA. CDR3 loop: CSVTTGGDTQYF.

CDR3: CASGWTGVLNEQFF. The chain is built from TRBV11-2 and TRBJ2-1; absent DNA, TCRdb's TRBD1 call cannot be checked. Germline CDR1 reads SGHAT; CDR2 reads FQNNGV. The CDR3 has 14 amino acids. Supplemented by reference TRBV11-2 and TRBJ2-1, the full variable domain reads EAGVAQSPRYKIIEKRQSVAFWCNPISGHATLYWYQQILGQGPKLLIQFQNNGVVDDSQLPKDRFSAERLKGVDSTLKIQPAKLEDSAVYLCASGWTGVLNEQFFGPGTRLTVL.

The chain is built from TRBV25-1 and TRBJ2-1; TCRdb indicates TRBD1, and absent DNA this call remains unverified. This CDR3 has 11 residues. The germline CDR1 and CDR2 sequences are MGHDK and SYGVNS. This chain's CDR3 is CASSGGSEQFF.

The V call is TRBV12-3 or TRBV12-4, the J call TRBJ2-6. This CDR3 is built from 16 residues. The CDR3 sequence: CASSSSQSSGANVLTF.

The chain is built from TRBV6-5 and TRBJ1-3; the TCRdb call, TRBD1, lacks DNA for checking. This CDR3 spans 16 amino acids. From germline, CDR1 is MNHEY and CDR2 SVGAGI. The CDR3 sequence is CASSSRQAHSGNTIYF.

The V and J genes are TRBV4-3 and TRBJ2-3; TCRdb reports TRBD2, a call that lacks DNA to check it against. The CDR3 spans 16 residues. Germline CDR1 LGHNA, CDR2 YSLEER. CDR3 sequence: CASSHYVAGGQDTQYF.

The chain recombines TRBV12-3 or TRBV12-4 with TRBJ1-2. The CDR3 length is 12 residues. The CDR3: CASSFIGYGYTF.

The chain is built from TRBV5-4 and TRBJ2-7; TCRdb gives TRBD1 as the D gene, but with no DNA this cannot be confirmed. This CDR3 comprises 14 residues. Looked up from germline, CDR1 is SGHNT and CDR2 is YYREEE (reference sequence). CDR3 sequence: CASSIPGSTYEQYF.

The chain combines TRBV6-2 or TRBV6-3 with TRBJ2-1; TCRdb proposes TRBD2, but this gene call is untestable without DNA. The CDR3 totals 16 residues. The germline V gene encodes CDR1 MNHEY and CDR2 SVGEGT. The CDR3: CASTLVGSGSYNEQFF.

The chain has TRBV7-2 and TRBJ2-3; TCRdb returns TRBD1, unconfirmable since there is no DNA. Germline-derived CDR1 and CDR2 are SGHTA and FQGNSA. This CDR3 has 14 amino acids. CDR3 amino acids: CASSFRQSTDTQYF.

The rearrangement links TRBV5-1 to TRBJ2-5; with no DNA, the TCRdb D assignment of TRBD2 cannot be verified. This CDR3 spans 18 amino acids. CDR1 and CDR2 from the germline V gene are SGHRS and YFSETQ. CDR3 protein: CASSWPGLAGGKQETQYF.

The chain combines TRBV3-1 with TRBJ2-1; absent DNA, TCRdb's TRBD2 call cannot be checked. Germline-derived CDR1 and CDR2 are LGHDT and YNNKEL (reference sequence). CDR3 length: 17 amino acids. The CDR3: CASSPKRSGGASNEQFF.

CDR3 sequence: CASSLGRPNYGYTF. The V and J genes are TRBV5-4 and TRBJ1-2. The CDR3 is made up of 14 amino acids. CDR1 and CDR2 from the germline V gene are SGHNT and YYREEE (reference sequence).

The chain combines TRBV6-5 with TRBJ1-6; the D call of TRBD1 rests on TCRdb alone, since no DNA is present to check it. The CDR3 covers 14 residues. Germline lookup yields CDR1 MNHEY and CDR2 SVGAGI. The CDR3 sequence: CASSYLGQNSPLHF.

The chain combines TRBV12-3 or TRBV12-4 with TRBJ1-5; absent DNA, TCRdb's TRBD1 call cannot be checked. This CDR3 spans 17 amino acids. The CDR3 reads CASSRAPNRGLHQPQHF.

The V call is TRBV5-1, the J call TRBJ2-1; the D call from TCRdb, TRBD2, cannot be confirmed without DNA. The CDR3 has 18 residues. In germline, CDR1 is SGHRS, CDR2 YFSETQ. CDR3 sequence reads: CASSLGAYRLAGDNKQFF.

V is TRBV20-1 and J is TRBJ2-7; the TCRdb D gene call, TRBD2, has no DNA to confirm it. The CDR3 extends over 12 amino acids. Germline CDR1 reads DFQATT; CDR2 reads SNEGSKA (reference sequence). CDR3 residues: CSATGLAYEQYF.

The chain couples TRBV18 to TRBJ2-5. Germline V gives CDR1 KGHSH, CDR2 LQKENI. The CDR3 runs 12 residues. Here the CDR3 reads CASSHDRETQYF.

The J gene is TRBJ2-5, the V gene TRBV11-1; TCRdb indicates TRBD2, and absent DNA this call remains unverified. The germline V gene encodes CDR1 SGHAT and CDR2 FQDESV (reference sequence). CDR3 length: 18 amino acids. CDR3 in amino acids: CASSLTSGLAGDVETQYF.

The chain couples TRBV9 to TRBJ2-7; TCRdb reports TRBD2, a call that lacks DNA to check it against. CDR3 length: 16 residues. CDR1 and CDR2 from the germline V gene are SGDLS and YYNGEE. The CDR3 region is CASSGNQERGPYEQYF.

The chain couples TRBV2 to TRBJ2-7; TCRdb's assignment of TRBD2 cannot be checked, as there is no DNA. Germline V CDR1 and CDR2: SNHLY, FYNNEI. The CDR3 contains 14 residues. The CDR3 reads CASTPGLAVWEQYF. The variable domain in full, with the rest retrieved from reference TRBV2 and TRBJ2-7, is EPEVTQTPSHQVTQMGQEVILRCVPISNHLYFYWYRQILGQKVEFLVSFYNNEISEKSEIFDDQFSVERPDGSNFTLKIRSTKLEDSAMYFCASTPGLAVWEQYFGPGTRLTVT.

This chain links TRBV10-3 with TRBJ2-3; TCRdb gives TRBD1 as the D gene, but with no DNA this cannot be confirmed. Germline values: CDR1 ENHRY, CDR2 SYGVKD. This CDR3 is built from 14 residues. The CDR3: CAISEKGEPSTQYF.

The rearrangement links TRBV6-2 or TRBV6-3 to TRBJ1-5; TCRdb names TRBD1, which stays unverified in the absence of DNA. Germline V lookup: CDR1 MNHEY, CDR2 SVGEGT. CDR3 length equals 16 residues. The CDR3 sequence: CASSSWTGGGNQPQHF.

The rearrangement links TRBV5-1 to TRBJ2-2; TCRdb's D gene call, TRBD2, goes unchecked for lack of DNA. CDR3 length equals 16 residues. Germline loops: CDR1 SGHRS, CDR2 YFSETQ. CDR3: CASSRWDGRISGELFF.

The V gene is TRBV12-3 or TRBV12-4, the J gene TRBJ2-1; TCRdb selects TRBD2, and the lack of DNA leaves this call unchecked. The CDR3 sequence is 17 residues long. CDR3 loop: CASSLARLAGGGDEQFF.

The chain combines TRBV6-5 with TRBJ1-5; TCRdb's assignment of TRBD1 cannot be checked, as there is no DNA. CDR3 size: 19 residues. CDR1 is MNHEY and CDR2 is SVGAGI in the germline V gene. The CDR3 region is CASSYFGGRGLSWAQPQHF.

This rearrangement joins TRBV20-1 to TRBJ2-1; with no DNA, the TCRdb D assignment of TRBD1 cannot be verified. Per the germline V gene, CDR1 is DFQATT and CDR2 is SNEGSKA (reference sequence). This CDR3 has 13 residues. This CDR3 is CSASGGAGNEQFF.

The chain joins TRBV11-1 to TRBJ1-1; the D call from TCRdb, TRBD1, cannot be confirmed without DNA. The CDR3 consists of 13 residues. Looked up from germline, CDR1 is SGHAT and CDR2 is FQDESV (reference sequence). CDR3 residues: CASSFRGHTEAFF. Using reference TRBV11-1 and TRBJ1-1 for the parts outside the CDR3, the full variable domain is EAEVAQSPRYKITEKSQAVAFWCDPISGHATLYWYRQILGQGPELLVQFQDESVVDDSQLPKDRFSAERLKGVDSTLKIQPAELGDSAMYLCASSFRGHTEAFFGQGTRLTVV.

The chain uses TRBV2 and TRBJ1-3; TCRdb picks TRBD1, but there is no DNA to check that call. From germline, CDR1 is SNHLY and CDR2 FYNNEI. The CDR3 is made up of 14 amino acids. This CDR3 reads CASSPGQGRNTIYF.